The entry below gives a single T cell receptor (beta chain) sequence along with its context. The CDR3 runs to 16 residues. Losses at the gene ends were 5 bases for V and 2 bases for J; bases not matched to a gene: 9. Germline CDR1 and CDR2: SNHLY and FYNNEI. Assay: immunoSEQ multiplex PCR; the TCRdb copy retains only in-frame clones and omits some. The data hold 150,000 to 200,000 clones, with around nine tenths observed a single time. The data stem from a study of control samples from healthy donors and cancer patients. This TCR derives from a man aged 25-45 years in good health. Specimen: blood. The genes are TRBV2 and TRBJ2-3; 8 bases match TRBD2. CDR3 DNA sequence: TGTGCCAGCAGTCGTTTCACGGGGGGGTACACAGATACGCAGTATTTT. It translates to CASSRFTGGYTDTQYF.